These 22 T cell receptor beta chains came from one sample sequenced in a study of blood T cell repertoires in COVID-19. Repertoires were generated with immunoSEQ multiplex PCR, while TCRdb's copy carries only in-frame clones and drops some. The sample shows roughly 230,000 clones, 70% to 90% of them seen only once. The sequenced sample consisted of PBMCs or T cells enriched from blood (not recorded which). The receptors stem from a woman aged 50 to 60 who had been exposed to COVID-19.

This rearrangement joins TRBV10-1 to TRBJ2-3, with D tentatively TRBD2 (6 bases). Looked up from germline, CDR1 is WNHNN and CDR2 is SYGVQD (reference sequence). The CDR3 runs to 14 residues. V lost 3 bases to trimming and J lost 1 base, with 8 bases between them. The DNA of the CDR3 is TGCGCCAGCAGTGATAGCGGAGGCACAGATACGCAGTATTTT. This translates into CASSDSGGTDTQYF.

The rearrangement joins TRBV2 to TRBJ2-5; 9 bases map to TRBD2. Trimming removed 2 bases from V and 0 bases from J; junction bases left unmatched: 4. Germline V gene lookup returns CDR1 SNHLY and CDR2 FYNNEI. The CDR3 consists of 16 residues. CDR3 nucleotide sequence: TGTGCCAGCAGTGAATTGGCGGGGGGGTACCAAGAGACCCAGTACTTC. Its protein product is CASSELAGGYQETQYF.

This clone was counted only a few times. This chain connects TRBV5-5 to TRBJ1-6; TRBD1 might be the D (6 bases). Trimming stripped 0 bases from V and 14 bases from J, with 9 bases between. The CDR3 is made up of 12 amino acids. Germline CDR1 is SGHKS and CDR2 is YYEKEE (reference sequence). CDR3 nucleotide sequence: TGTGCCAGCAGCTTGGGAGGGGGATCCCTCCACTTT. This encodes CASSLGGGSLHF.

The chain combines TRBV6-2 or TRBV6-3 with TRBJ1-1; TRBD1 matches at 9 bases. V dropped 5 bases and J dropped 6; count of bases not matched to a gene: 7. CDR3 size: 14 residues. In germline, CDR1 is MNHEY, CDR2 SVGEGT. This CDR3 reads CASSKDRGRAEAFF. In DNA form, the CDR3 reads TGTGCCAGCAGTAAGGACAGGGGAAGGGCTGAAGCTTTCTTT.

The V gene is TRBV11-2, the J gene TRBJ2-3; D possibly corresponds to TRBD2 (5 bases). The V gene's germline CDR1 is SGHAT and CDR2 FQNNGV. The CDR3 is 16 residues long. The V end was cut by 0 bases, the J end by 1 base, with 11 bases between. CDR3 sequence: CASSLDRGLRTDTQYF. The CDR3 bases are TGTGCCAGCAGCTTAGATCGAGGGTTACGCACAGATACGCAGTATTTT. Filled out from reference TRBV11-2 and TRBJ2-3, the complete variable domain reads EAGVAQSPRYKIIEKRQSVAFWCNPISGHATLYWYQQILGQGPKLLIQFQNNGVVDDSQLPKDRFSAERLKGVDSTLKIQPAKLEDSAVYLCASSLDRGLRTDTQYFGPGTRLTVL.

The chain has TRBV30 and TRBJ1-1; TRBD1 is a possible D gene (6 bases). The CDR3 spans 12 residues. Trimming shortened V by 4 bases and J by 6 bases, and 12 bases separated the two germline ends. Looked up from germline, CDR1 is GTSNPN and CDR2 is SVGIG (reference sequence). In DNA, the CDR3 is TGTGCCTGGACTGGGGGGGGCCCTGAAGCTTTCTTT. This codes for CAWTGGGPEAFF.

The J gene is TRBJ1-1, the V gene TRBV5-1; TRBD1 matches 8 bases. The V and J ends lost 7 bases and 0 bases, in that order; junction bases with no gene match: 8. CDR3 length equals 15 residues. The germline V gene encodes CDR1 SGHRS and CDR2 YFSETQ. The chain's CDR3 is CASGTGASLNTEAFF. The DNA for the CDR3 is TGCGCCAGCGGGACAGGCGCTTCTCTGAACACTGAAGCTTTCTTT.

The chain combines TRBV7-2 with TRBJ1-4, with D perhaps matching TRBD1 (5 bases). This CDR3 region has 17 residues. V gave up 2 bases and J gave up 5 bases, with 18 bases separating them. Germline CDR1 and CDR2: SGHTA and FQGNSA. As DNA, the CDR3 is TGTGCCAGCAGCTTATCCCGAAGGGGCGTTGGAAATGAAAAACTGTTTTTT. Encoded protein: CASSLSRRGVGNEKLFF.

The V gene is TRBV4-3, the J gene TRBJ2-2, with TRBD1 as a possible D gene (5 bases). Per the germline V gene, CDR1 is LGHNA and CDR2 is YSLEER. Trimming took off 0 bases at V and 4 bases at J, with 12 bases between the two ends. This CDR3 region has 16 residues. DNA for the CDR3: TGCGCCAGCAGCCAAGAGGCAGGGATTATCACCGGGGAGCTGTTTTTT. Translated, it gives CASSQEAGIITGELFF.

The gene calls are TRBV7-2 and TRBJ1-2; 8 bases agree with TRBD1. The CDR3 is made up of 15 amino acids. Germline trimming cut 5 bases from V and 8 bases from J; bases unmatched to any gene: 13. The germline gives CDR1 SGHTA, CDR2 FQGNSA. The CDR3 reads CASSLIQGGLSGYTF. The CDR3 DNA is TGTGCCAGCAGCCTAATACAGGGGGGACTCTCCGGCTACACCTTC. The full variable domain, its missing parts supplied by reference TRBV7-2 and TRBJ1-2, is GAGVSQSPSNKVTEKGKDVELRCDPISGHTALYWYRQSLGQGLEFLIYFQGNSAPDKSGLPSDRFSAERTGGSVSTLTIQRTQQEDSAVYLCASSLIQGGLSGYTFGSGTRLTVV.

This clone was counted ten times or more. This chain uses TRBV6-2 or TRBV6-3 with TRBJ1-1; D remains ambiguous. Germline V CDR1 and CDR2: MNHEY, SVGEGT. The CDR3 runs 14 residues. Trimming shortened V by 2 bases and J by 0 bases, and 7 bases separated the two germline ends. The DNA of the CDR3 is TGTGCCAGCAGTTACGGGAGGATGAACACTGAAGCTTTCTTT. Its translation is CASSYGRMNTEAFF.

The J gene is TRBJ2-4, the V gene TRBV7-2; 9 nucleotides agree with TRBD2. V was clipped by 1 base and J by 7 bases; unmatched bases: 14. This CDR3 has 18 amino acids. Germline CDR1 reads SGHTA; CDR2 reads FQGNSA. CDR3: CASSLGPWLAGRANIQYF. The DNA for the CDR3 is TGTGCCAGCAGCTTAGGTCCGTGGCTAGCGGGGAGGGCGAACATTCAGTACTTC.

The J gene is TRBJ1-5, the V gene TRBV4-3; D remains unclear. V lost 1 base, J lost 9 bases, and 10 bases lay in between. The CDR3 is 13 amino acids. Germline CDR1 and CDR2: LGHNA and YSLEER. CDR3 residues: CASSQGALGPQHF. CDR3 nucleotides: TGCGCCAGCAGCCAAGGGGCCCTGGGGCCCCAGCATTTT.

The chain carries TRBV24-1 and TRBJ2-3, with 7 nucleotides matching TRBD2. CDR3 size: 15 residues. CDR1 is KGHDR and CDR2 is SFDVKD in the germline V gene. After removal of 5 bases from V and 0 bases from J, the junction contained 4 bases not matched to a gene. Written as DNA, the CDR3 is TGTGCCACCAGTGTAGCGGGCAAGAGCACAGATACGCAGTATTTT. It encodes CATSVAGKSTDTQYF.

The chain employs TRBV7-2 and TRBJ2-5; TRBD2 is a possible D gene (5 bases). Germline V gene lookup returns CDR1 SGHTA and CDR2 FQGNSA. The CDR3 extends over 16 amino acids. Deletions cut 0 bases from V and 5 bases from J, with 16 bases between. The CDR3 DNA reads as TGTGCCAGCAGCTTAGCCCTTCGGGGAGCGACGGAGACCCAGTACTTC. As protein: CASSLALRGATETQYF. The full variable domain, with the rest looked up from reference TRBV7-2 and TRBJ2-5, is GAGVSQSPSNKVTEKGKDVELRCDPISGHTALYWYRQSLGQGLEFLIYFQGNSAPDKSGLPSDRFSAERTGGSVSTLTIQRTQQEDSAVYLCASSLALRGATETQYFGPGTRLLVL.

This clone was counted a single time. The CDR3 sequence: CASSPPRGQGWETQYF. The DNA of the CDR3 is TGTGCCAGCAGTCCCCCTAGGGGACAGGGATGGGAGACCCAGTACTTC. The chain has TRBV27 and TRBJ2-5, with TRBD1 identical over 9 bases. The CDR3 has 16 residues. Trimming removed 5 bases from V and 5 bases from J; junction bases left unmatched: 12. Germline CDR1 and CDR2: MNHEY and SMNVEV (reference sequence).

This clone was observed a single time. CDR3 protein: CASSFRAGLREQYF. CDR3 bases: TGTGCCAGCAGCTTTCGGGCAGGGTTACGCGAGCAGTACTTC. This chain links TRBV7-8 with TRBJ2-7, with a possible D match to TRBD1 (5 bases). The CDR3 consists of 14 residues. V gave up 3 bases and J gave up 6 bases, with 15 bases separating them. The germline V gene encodes CDR1 SGHVS and CDR2 FQNEAQ.

Only one count was recorded for this clone. This chain links TRBV6-5 with TRBJ2-2; maybe TRBD2 (5 bases). The CDR3 consists of 15 residues. The ends were cut back, 7 bases at V and 3 bases at J, with 15 bases in the middle. Germline CDR1 and CDR2: MNHEY and SVGAGI. The CDR3 sequence is CASMGMPRDTGELFF. CDR3 nucleotides: TGTGCCAGCATGGGGATGCCGAGGGACACCGGGGAGCTGTTTTTT.

The rearrangement links TRBV7-6 to TRBJ2-3; TRBD2 matches at 8 bases. CDR1 is SGHVS and CDR2 is FNYEAQ in the germline V gene. The length of the CDR3 is 14 residues. After removal of 3 bases from V and 10 bases from J, the junction contained 9 bases not matched to a gene. The CDR3 spells CASSLGLGVSAQYF. The CDR3 DNA follows: TGTGCCAGCAGCTTGGGACTAGGGGTCTCCGCGCAGTATTTT.

The chain links TRBV5-1 to TRBJ2-2; D is possibly TRBD2 (5 bases). Trimming removed 1 base at V and 5 bases at J, with 12 bases between. The CDR3 covers 15 residues. From germline, CDR1 is SGHRS and CDR2 YFSETQ. The CDR3 protein is CASSLILGGTGELFF. CDR3 bases: TGCGCCAGCAGCTTGATACTAGGCGGGACCGGGGAGCTGTTTTTT. Combining the CDR3 with reference TRBV5-1 and TRBJ2-2 gives the whole variable domain KAGVTQTPRYLIKTRGQQVTLSCSPISGHRSVSWYQQTPGQGLQFLFEYFSETQRNKGNFPGRFSGRQFSNSRSEMNVSTLELGDSALYLCASSLILGGTGELFFGEGSRLTVL.

V and J are TRBV24-1 and TRBJ2-1; a weak D match, TRBD1 (5 bases). Germline V gives CDR1 KGHDR, CDR2 SFDVKD. The CDR3 loop spans 13 amino acids. Trimming removed 5 bases from V and 4 bases from J, with 8 bases in between. CDR3 in amino acids: CATSGQGYNEQFF. The CDR3 coding sequence is TGTGCCACCAGTGGGCAGGGATACAATGAGCAGTTCTTC.

The chain is built from TRBV6-5 and TRBJ2-1; the match to TRBD1 covers 8 bases. The CDR3 extends over 15 amino acids. V trimming: 6 bases; J trimming: 7 bases; junction bases outside the gene matches: 11. Germline-derived CDR1 and CDR2 are MNHEY and SVGAGI. CDR3 nucleotides: TGTGCCAGCAGCCCCGGACAGGGCACACGAAATGAGCAGTTCTTC. This codes for CASSPGQGTRNEQFF.